Following are 3 T cell receptor beta chains from one sample sequenced in a study of shared clonotypes between healthy human individuals. This table comes from immunoSEQ multiplex PCR, and its TCRdb copy is limited to in-frame clones, with some not included. The data hold approximately 710,000 clones, with about 90% observed a single time. Material: memory CD8+ T cells from PBMCs. Specified subset: CD45RO+ cells pooled with CCR7-negative TemRA cells. Every receptor here comes from a man younger than 30 in good health. Some clones in this sample may be carry-over from other donors' samples.

The gene calls are TRBV28 and TRBJ2-7; D call uncertain. The CDR3 contains 14 residues. Deletions cut 5 bases from V and 2 bases from J, with 13 bases between. The germline gives CDR1 MDHEN, CDR2 SYDVKM. CDR3 in amino acids: CASSPTGQTYEQYF. The CDR3 nucleotides read TGTGCCAGCAGTCCGACCGGGCAAACCTACGAGCAGTACTTC.

V gene TRBV11-3 combines with J gene TRBJ2-5; D is undetermined. Trimming pared 4 bases from V and 2 bases from J, leaving 8 bases between. Germline V CDR1 and CDR2: SGHNT, YENEEA. This CDR3 is 13 amino acids long. The CDR3 bases are TGTGCCAGCAGCTCACGGGCTCAAGAGACCCAGTACTTC. It is translated as CASSSRAQETQYF.

This clone was found a few times. V is TRBV29-1 and J is TRBJ2-7; D may be TRBD2 (7 bases). The V gene's germline CDR1 is SQVTM and CDR2 ANQGSEA. CDR3 length equals 11 residues. V was shortened by 4 bases and J by 6 bases, with 10 bases between the two germline ends. DNA for the CDR3: TGCAGCGTTGGGGGGGGCCGCGAGCAGTACTTC. Amino acids: CSVGGGREQYF.